The present entry profiles one TCR beta chain with its context. No antigen is known for it. No base quality information exists; no much larger clone differs at one position. This sample was included in a study of cytomegalovirus exposure and HLA in healthy donors (dated by TCRdb to the late 2010s). Notes on the research overall: In an earlier analysis of 450 to 750 of the donors, 250 to 350 Gb of sequence data and 120 million or so unique TCR beta sequences from some 170 million T cells were reported. An early release covering roughly 640 HLA-typed donors comprised 300 to 350 gigabases of sequencing data and 65 million to 100 million unique TCR sequences. Of the 300 to 450 genotyped donors, roughly 85% fell in the genetic ancestry cluster associated with self-reported Caucasian donors. The study aimed to test whether signatures of past pathogen exposure could be identified by cataloging public T cell receptors. The study profiled the T cell repertoires of about 640 subjects by immunosequencing and related them to cytomegalovirus serostatus. A separate validation cohort of 100 to 150 different subjects was used in addition to the 666-subject first cohort. To predict cytomegalovirus infection status, the study brought together high-throughput TCR immunosequencing, statistical association of individual TCRs with disease status, and machine learning. A later analysis re-examined previously published TCR beta repertoires from several hundred donors and added high-resolution HLA genotyping to investigate patterns of TCR occurrence. The later analysis used no new phenotypic data to find candidate immune exposures, relying instead on TCR beta sequences and their occurrence across donors. To decide whether each TCR beta V gene segment behaved as functional or pseudogenic, an earlier analysis of over 500 of the donors relied on high-throughput TCR beta sequencing. Donor age, sex, ethnicity and CMV serostatus were compiled together with the repertoire data. A later genetic analysis took genome-wide SNP genotypes for about 55% of the 666 donors and used that subset as a discovery cohort. All discovery cohort repertoires had been generated using a single sequencing platform. Class I and class II HLA loci were covered by the typing at four-digit resolution. The number of typed donors differed by locus: roughly 629-640 for A, B, C, DRB1 and DQB1; 522 for DQA1; approximately 600 for DPA1; and 450 to 480 for DPB1. Several DR-DQ haplotypes were handled as single units for association and clustering, since linkage in the cohort was strong. On average, roughly 250,000 unique TCR beta nucleotide sequences were sequenced per donor among 398 genotyped donors of the cohort, with about 17% of those sequences being non-productive.

The study at large found these results: Several of the top co-occurrence clusters appeared to be linked to parvovirus B19, influenza, CMV and Epstein-Barr virus, according to a later analysis. A total of 150 to 200 TCR beta chains were listed by the study as associated with cytomegalovirus. Compared with the 666-donor mean, donors in an Asian-associated ancestry cluster had fewer N-insertions in productive TCRs, according to a later genetic analysis. A further reported finding was that TCR beta sequences accurately predicted the HLA-A and HLA-B alleles for most subjects in the first cohort. Linkage disequilibrium might explain the correlated functional status among segregating V segments, but an unknown experimental factor could not be excluded. According to a later analysis, TCR association rates differed among HLA loci, with DRB1 alleles showing the most associated TCRs and HLA-C alleles showing the fewest. When HLA alleles, especially DR and DQ, strongly co-occurred, attributing TCR associations to individual alleles was difficult. Cytomegalovirus status was reported to be diagnosed by the classifier with high specificity and sensitivity in both the original and validation cohorts. A later genetic analysis associated a missense DCLRE1C variant with V-gene and J-gene trimming of TCR beta chains, and an independent cohort replicated the association. The earlier analysis of almost 600 of the donors excluded 15 to 20 rarely observed V segments, including chromosome 9 orphons, because counts were too low. CMV serostatus was the only immune exposure information available for the cohort. Three of the identified cytomegalovirus-associated TCR beta chains were confirmed in vitro to be specific for cytomegalovirus antigens. The 87-base-pair reads could not distinguish some IMGT-functional V segments, including TRBV6-2 and TRBV6-3, so those segments were excluded. It was suggested by the authors that the approach could potentially be generalized to other disease states and immunological phenotypes. Sequencing depth was assumed to be roughly uniform across donors in the presence/absence analyses, though that assumption may not hold. In this cohort, only TCR beta chains were sequenced, and detectable features were limited by the absence of alpha or paired-chain data. A later analysis found that most CMV-associated TCR beta chains appeared HLA-restricted, with HLA associations seemingly driven largely by CMV exposure. Because HLA typing was missing for some donors at each locus, association tests included only the typed subset. Broadly in line with IMGT annotations, most TCR beta V segments showed up in productive rearrangements about 87% or about 30% of the time in an earlier analysis of 450 to 750 of the donors. Most TCR sequences were observed very rarely across donors, whereas some public TCRs were present in many individuals. Compared with equally common non-associated chains, HLA-associated TCR beta chains in a later analysis were more clonally expanded and had lower generation probabilities. The sequencing pipeline was judged likely to have produced a cluster of highly shared sequence variants as a technical artifact. Specific HLA alleles were associated with over 15,000 TCR beta sequences at a false discovery rate of 0.05 in a later analysis.

In total, around 600 healthy bone marrow donors made up the cohort. Cohort members were all nominally healthy when sampled, although unrecorded immune exposures were likely present. The donor tested CMV seronegative, placing the donor among the approximately 360 seronegative members of the cohort. A peripheral blood sample was collected from each donor, and TCR beta sequencing was performed on peripheral blood mononuclear cells. The Qiagen DNeasy Blood Extraction Kit was used to extract genomic DNA from the blood cell samples. The library was made by the immunoSEQ multiplex PCR assay. For the multiplex PCR, a mixture combining 60 forward primers for TCR Vbeta segments and 13 reverse primers for TCR Jbeta segments was used. Amplification of the CDR3 region of rearranged TCR beta genes was performed with a multiplex PCR assay on genomic DNA. The Illumina HiSeq System was used to sequence the amplified TCR beta libraries as 87-base-pair reads. The authors' analysis ran thus. Across the 640 or so repertoires, a later analysis counted roughly 77 million unique TCR beta chains, around 11 million of which were shared by at least two donors. To remove PCR and sequencing errors, raw reads were error-corrected and collapsed into unique sequences using a nearest-neighbor algorithm that merged closely related sequences. CDR3 sequences were aligned to IMGT reference sequences to assign V, D and J gene segments. For a sequence to be retained, at least a six-nucleotide match to both a V gene segment and a J gene segment was required. A rearrangement counted as productive if the CDR3 had no stop codons and remained in frame with V and J, and every other rearrangement counted as non-productive. Following IMGT convention, CDR3 was defined as the stretch from the second conserved V-encoded cysteine to the conserved J-encoded phenylalanine. The earlier analysis of about 530 of the donors excluded any sequence lacking an unambiguous match to a single V gene segment. An earlier analysis of approximately 590 of the donors called V segments functional above 56.7% productive rearrangements and segregating when the between-donor standard deviation exceeded 5%. To diagnose cytomegalovirus status from the catalog of TCR beta chain sequences, a statistical classification framework was built. In a later analysis, TCR nucleotide sequences were compared against IMGT/GENE-DB human TR gene sequences so that V and J genes could be assigned. A later analysis assigned CDR3 sequences and most-parsimonious VDJ recombination scenarios with the TCRdist pipeline. In a later analysis, every TCR beta chain was defined by the combination of its CDR3 amino acid sequence and its V-gene family, and reads without a unique V-gene family were dropped. To address suspected cross-contamination and a sequencing artifact, a later analysis removed 592 highly shared, low-generation-probability nucleotide sequences. In a later analysis, a clonal expansion index was calculated for each public chain from normalized within-repertoire ranks of inferred template counts. In a later analysis, generation probabilities were computed with a VDJ recombination model fitted to out-of-frame rearrangements, and the resulting probabilities were checked against IGoR. Hypergeometric tests were used in a later analysis to score TCR-TCR, TCR-HLA and TCR-CMV co-occurrence, with a repertoire-size bias correction applied to the TCR pairs. To estimate false discovery rates, a later analysis permuted the HLA or CMV assignments 20 times. In a later analysis, co-occurring TCRs were grouped with DBSCAN, and TCRdist sequence similarity was added when clustering was performed within HLA-allele-positive subsets. Repertoires with fewer than 30,000 or more than 120,000 public chains, plus five repertoires with anomalous nucleotide sharing, were excluded from co-occurrence clustering. In its TCRdb copy, this immuneACCESS table keeps in-frame sequences only and misses some clones. Where compared with another copy, unresolved V genes explain less than half of these, and the others have no known cause. V and J calls and clone size are those listed in that table; D and trimming were worked out from the DNA. The sample table records more than 80,000 clones; about two thirds of these occur just once. The ten largest clones capture over 2.5% of the sample.

The CDR3, cysteine through phenylalanine, is 16 amino acids long. The sequence is cut down to CDR3 DNA, 48 bases in frame from base 1. The CDR1 and CDR2 encoded by the germline V gene are MDHEN and SYDVKM. The germline V end is reduced by 5 bases and the J end by 4 bases; junction bases left unmatched: 8. The sample comprised PBMCs. This chain joins TRBV28 to TRBJ2-3; 11 bases in the junction line up with TRBD1. The clonotype originates from a female donor in good health and CMV-seronegative. The nucleotide sequence reads TGTGCCAGCAGTACCCCGGGACAGGGGGTTTCAGATACGCAGTATTTT. Its coded protein is CASSTPGQGVSDTQYF.